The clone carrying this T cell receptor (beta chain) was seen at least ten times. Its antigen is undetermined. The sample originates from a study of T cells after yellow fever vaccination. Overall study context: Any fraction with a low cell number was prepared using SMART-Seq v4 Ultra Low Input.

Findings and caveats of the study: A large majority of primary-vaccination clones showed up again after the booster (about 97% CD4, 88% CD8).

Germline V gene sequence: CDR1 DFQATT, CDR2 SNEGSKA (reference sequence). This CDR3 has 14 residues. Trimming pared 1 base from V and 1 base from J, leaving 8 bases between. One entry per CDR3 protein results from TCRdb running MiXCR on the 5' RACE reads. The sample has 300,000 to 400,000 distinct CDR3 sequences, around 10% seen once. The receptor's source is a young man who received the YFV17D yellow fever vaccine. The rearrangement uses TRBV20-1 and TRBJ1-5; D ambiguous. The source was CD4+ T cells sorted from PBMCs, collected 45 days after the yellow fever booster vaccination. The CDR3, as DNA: TGCAGTGCTAGAGCCGGGTCGAGCAATCAGCCCCAGCATTTT. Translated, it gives CSARAGSSNQPQHF.